This note documents a single TCR beta chain sequence. Its specificity is not known. The method was immunoSEQ multiplex PCR; TCRdb's version includes in-frame clones alone and lacks a portion of them. In the table there are about 140,000 clones, roughly nine tenths of which are singletons. The data are from a study of cytomegalovirus exposure and HLA in healthy donors. Broader study findings: Cytomegalovirus-associated status was assigned to 150 to 200 TCR beta chains. As confirmed in vitro, a few CMV-associated chains were specific for CMV antigens.

Trimming removed 5 bases at V and 5 bases at J, with 13 bases between. The germline V gene has CDR1 SEHNR and CDR2 FQNEAQ (reference sequence). The CDR3 totals 13 residues. Sequenced sample: PBMCs. The sequence was obtained from a man aged 18-30 years in good health and CMV-seronegative. The genes are TRBV7-9 and TRBJ2-7; D gene uncertain. The CDR3 sequence: CASSTQQVNEQYF. The CDR3 DNA reads as TGTGCCAGCAGCACCCAACAAGTAAACGAGCAGTACTTC.